This is a list of T cell receptor beta chains from one sample in a study of early T cells in non-severe SARS-CoV-2 infection. TCRdb re-derived calls from the 5' RACE reads in MiXCR, one entry per CDR3 protein. The sample has around 50,000 distinct CDR3 sequences; approximately 10% are singletons. Source material: whole blood. Every receptor here comes from an adult who was a healthcare worker with PCR-confirmed SARS-CoV-2 infection or an uninfected control (not recorded which). Both conserved end residues are part of each CDR3. A D gene is named only where the DNA matches it firmly. A clone size is listed for some rows: how often the clone was seen (once, few, many), or a class if it is expanded.

TRBD1,15,TRBJ1-4,.,TRBV7-9,TGTGCCAGCAGCTTACAGGGGGTGTCTAATGAAAAACTGTTTTTT,CASSLQGVSNEKLFF
.,17,TRBJ2-2,.,TRBV6-5,TGTGCCAGCAGTTACTCGGTGCCTAGGACTCCCCCCGGGGAGCTGTTTTTT,CASSYSVPRTPPGELFF
.,16,TRBJ2-5,many,TRBV7-2,TGTGCCAGCCCAAGGGGAACAGACCCGATACAAGAGACCCAGTACTTC,CASPRGTDPIQETQYF
TRBD1,13,TRBJ2-3,many,TRBV18,TGTGCCAGTATCGGACAGGGCACAGATACGCAGTATTTT,CASIGQGTDTQYF
.,14,TRBJ1-5,few,TRBV28,TGTGCCAGCAGCTCCATAGCGGGCAATCAGCCCCAGCATTTT,CASSSIAGNQPQHF
.,14,TRBJ2-5,many,TRBV27,TGTGCCAGCAGTCCGAGGACAGTCCAAGAGACCCAGTACTTC,CASSPRTVQETQYF
TRBD2,17,TRBJ2-7,.,TRBV27,TGTGCCAGCAGTTTTTCTTTGGGGCTTCGGGGGGCCTACGAGCAGTACTTC,CASSFSLGLRGAYEQYF
.,15,TRBJ1-2,many,TRBV19,TGTGCCAGTAGTATTATCACACGGGGGAGCTATGGCTACACCTTC,CASSIITRGSYGYTF
.,15,TRBJ1-5,.,TRBV2,TGTGCCAGCAGTGGTAGAGGAGATAGCAATCAGCCCCAGCATTTT,CASSGRGDSNQPQHF
TRBD2,15,TRBJ2-2,.,TRBV4-1,TGCGCCAGCAGTAAGAGCGGGGGGGCCCCCGGGGAGCTGTTTTTT,CASSKSGGAPGELFF
.,16,TRBJ2-3,.,TRBV19,TGTGCCAGTAGTCCTTCGACTAGACGCGGCACAGATACGCAGTATTTT,CASSPSTRRGTDTQYF
.,14,TRBJ1-3,many,TRBV3-1,TGTGCCAGCAGCCAAGGGTTCTCTGGAAACACCATATATTTT,CASSQGFSGNTIYF
.,13,TRBJ2-3,.,TRBV6-1,TGTGCCAGCAGTGAAGGGCTAGCAAGTACGCAGTATTTT,CASSEGLASTQYF
.,17,TRBJ2-1,few,TRBV5-1,TGCGCCAGCAGCCCTGGACAGGCGGGGGGCTCCTACAATGAGCAGTTCTTC,CASSPGQAGGSYNEQFF
.,15,TRBJ2-5,many,TRBV4-1,TGCGCCAGCAGCCAACAATGGGACTTGCAAGAGACCCAGTACTTC,CASSQQWDLQETQYF
.,14,TRBJ2-5,few,TRBV24-1,TGTGCCACCAGTGATTCGCTAGCTTCTGAGACCCAGTACTTC,CATSDSLASETQYF
.,14,TRBJ1-2,many,TRBV20-1,TGCAGTGCTAGTCACGGGGTTACCCTTTCGGGCTACACCTTC,CSASHGVTLSGYTF
.,15,TRBJ2-7,.,TRBV19,TGTGCCAGTAGTATCTCTTCCGACAGTACCTACGAGCAGTACTTC,CASSISSDSTYEQYF
.,14,TRBJ2-7,many,TRBV28,TGTGCCAGCAGTGGACACAGGGTGAATCCCGAGCAGTACTTC,CASSGHRVNPEQYF
.,14,TRBJ1-2,many,TRBV21-1,TGTGCCAGCAGCGCAAGTCGGGGGAACTATGGCTACACCTTC,CASSASRGNYGYTF
TRBD2,16,TRBJ2-3,many,TRBV9,TGTGCCAGCAGCAGAACTCAGCGGGGTAGCACAGATACGCAGTATTTT,CASSRTQRGSTDTQYF
.,13,TRBJ1-2,.,TRBV12-3/TRBV12-4,TGTGCCAGCAGCTCAATTAACAACTATGGCTACACCTTC,CASSSINNYGYTF
.,11,TRBJ2-1,many,TRBV6-5,TGTGCCAGCGGCTCCTACAATGAGCAGTTCTTC,CASGSYNEQFF